This T cell receptor beta chain was profiled in a study of blood T cell repertoires in COVID-19. Germline V CDR1 and CDR2: SGHAT, FQNNGV. The CDR3 is 14 residues long. Trimming shortened V by 2 bases and J by 11 bases, and 18 bases separated the two germline ends. Profiling relied on immunoSEQ multiplex PCR, and the TCRdb table lists in-frame clones only, not all of them. The sample lists 150,000 to 200,000 clones, about 88% occurring once. This TCR derives from a human donor in a cohort sampled during active COVID-19. V is TRBV11-2 and J is TRBJ1-1; D is perhaps TRBD1 (5 bases). Sequenced material: peripheral blood. CDR3 sequence: CASSLQGTRDGAFF. The CDR3, as DNA: TGTGCCAGCAGCTTACAGGGAACACGCGATGGGGCTTTCTTT.